A single sample is the source of the 18 T cell receptor beta chains below, sequenced in a study of blood T cell repertoires in COVID-19. The data were produced by immunoSEQ multiplex PCR, yet TCRdb's version contains in-frame clones alone and is incomplete. The data hold about 210,000 clones, with around four fifths observed a single time. Material: PBMCs or T cells enriched from blood (not recorded which). The receptors originated from a man aged 40-50 years who had recovered from COVID-19.

The chain has TRBV19 and TRBJ1-2, with D perhaps matching TRBD1 (5 bases). The CDR3 has 16 amino acids. Per germline, CDR1 LNHDA and CDR2 SQIVND (reference sequence). Between the trimmed V and J ends, which lost 7 bases and 4 bases, there was a span of 22 bases. The CDR3 is CASTDWGGDRPYGYTF. Here the CDR3 DNA reads TGTGCCAGTACCGATTGGGGTGGCGACAGACCCTATGGCTACACCTTC.

This chain joins TRBV6-5 and TRBJ2-7; weak D call: TRBD2 (5 bases). V lost 5 bases to trimming and J lost 4 bases, with 18 bases between them. This CDR3 spans 15 amino acids. The germline V gene has CDR1 MNHEY and CDR2 SVGAGI. CDR3 loop: CASSPNRGAGYEQYF. The DNA for the CDR3 is TGTGCCAGCAGTCCTAATCGGGGAGCAGGATACGAGCAGTACTTC.

This clone was found once. The V gene is TRBV24-1, the J gene TRBJ1-2; 10 bases fit TRBD1. The CDR3 is made up of 14 amino acids. The V segment lost 4 bases and the J segment 6 bases; nucleotides outside the gene matches: 4. Germline V lookup: CDR1 KGHDR, CDR2 SFDVKD. The CDR3 nucleotides are TGTGCCACCAGTGAAACCGGGACAGGGGATGGCTACACCTTC. Translation: CATSETGTGDGYTF.

The V gene is TRBV19, the J gene TRBJ1-2, with TRBD1 identical over 7 bases. J gave up 6 bases and V 3 bases, and 13 bases lay outside the gene matches. CDR3 length: 16 amino acids. The V gene's germline CDR1 is LNHDA and CDR2 SQIVND (reference sequence). CDR3 sequence: CASSIIGTALGDGYTF. CDR3 nucleotides: TGTGCCAGTAGTATCATCGGGACAGCCTTAGGAGATGGCTACACCTTC.

This rearrangement joins TRBV19 to TRBJ2-2; D might be TRBD1 (5 bases). Trimming stripped 7 bases from V and 1 base from J, with 10 bases between. In germline, CDR1 is LNHDA, CDR2 SQIVND (reference sequence). This CDR3 spans 14 amino acids. In DNA form, the CDR3 reads TGTGCCAGTAAATTCGACAGGAACACCGGGGAGCTGTTTTTT. This gives the protein CASKFDRNTGELFF. The entire variable domain, with the rest obtained from reference TRBV19 and TRBJ2-2, is as follows: DGGITQSPKYLFRKEGQNVTLSCEQNLNHDAMYWYRQDPGQGLRLIYYSQIVNDFQKGDIAEGYSVSREKKESFPLTVTSAQKNPTAFYLCASKFDRNTGELFFGEGSRLTVL.

V and J are TRBV6-5 and TRBJ2-1; 7 nucleotides align to TRBD1. The CDR3 loop spans 14 amino acids. Per the germline V gene, CDR1 is MNHEY and CDR2 is SVGAGI. The ends lost 5 bases at V and 4 bases at J; junction bases unmatched: 5. Here the CDR3 reads CASSIQGYYNEQFF. CDR3 bases: TGTGCCAGCAGTATACAGGGGTATTACAATGAGCAGTTCTTC.

The V gene is TRBV12-3 or TRBV12-4, the J gene TRBJ2-7; D is unclear. Trimming stripped 3 bases from V and 3 bases from J, with 9 bases between. CDR3 size: 13 residues. The CDR3 coding sequence is TGTGCCAGCAGTTTTGGCCAGGACTACGAGCAGTACTTC. This encodes CASSFGQDYEQYF.

The sample holds a few counts of this clone. V is TRBV3-1 (or the pseudogene TRBV3-2) and J is TRBJ1-2; no definite D call. V lost 5 bases and J lost 9, with 10 bases in between. This CDR3 has 11 residues. Germline V CDR1 and CDR2: LGHDT, YNNKEL (reference sequence). CDR3 sequence reads: CASSNTLRYTF. In DNA, the CDR3 is TGTGCCAGCAGCAACACCCTCCGCTACACCTTC.

This clone is a singleton in its sample. The rearrangement joins TRBV5-3 to TRBJ2-2, with D hard to call. TRBV5-3 is labeled an ORF, and its function is uncertain. V lost 1 base to trimming and J lost 4 bases, with 26 bases between them. The CDR3 runs to 20 residues. The CDR3 coding sequence is TGTGCCAGAAGCTTGAGACTCCCCGGCCCGGCGGATACGGCCACCGGGGAGCTGTTTTTT. It yields the protein CARSLRLPGPADTATGELFF.

The count of this clone is one. The chain links TRBV6-5 to TRBJ1-5; TRBD1 matches at 7 bases. The length of the CDR3 is 15 residues. After removal of 6 bases from V and 12 bases from J, the junction contained 17 bases not matched to a gene. The germline V gene encodes CDR1 MNHEY and CDR2 SVGAGI. This CDR3 reads CASSDLNRGLGRQHF. CDR3 in DNA: TGTGCCAGCAGCGACCTTAACAGGGGCCTAGGGCGCCAGCATTTT.

V gene TRBV2 combines with J gene TRBJ1-3; TRBD1 matches at 8 bases. The CDR3 has 13 amino acids. Germline trimming cut 6 bases from V and 4 bases from J; bases unmatched to any gene: 2. Germline V gene sequence: CDR1 SNHLY, CDR2 FYNNEI. CDR3 protein: CASRDRDGNTIYF. The CDR3 DNA follows: TGTGCCAGCAGGGACAGGGACGGAAACACCATATATTTT.

This clone was seen only a few times. The V call is TRBV11-2, the J call TRBJ2-3; D not certain. V lost 0 bases and J lost 6, with 10 bases in between. Per the germline V gene, CDR1 is SGHAT and CDR2 is FQNNGV. The CDR3 totals 14 residues. CDR3 DNA: TGTGCCAGCAGCTTAGACAGGTTTGCGGATACGCAGTATTTT. This sequence encodes CASSLDRFADTQYF. Supplemented by reference TRBV11-2 and TRBJ2-3, the full variable domain reads EAGVAQSPRYKIIEKRQSVAFWCNPISGHATLYWYQQILGQGPKLLIQFQNNGVVDDSQLPKDRFSAERLKGVDSTLKIQPAKLEDSAVYLCASSLDRFADTQYFGPGTRLTVL.

The rearrangement uses TRBV6-4 and TRBJ2-3; 7 positions agree with TRBD2. With 9 bases clipped from V and 1 base from J, the junction kept 4 bases outside the gene matches. In germline, CDR1 is MRHNA, CDR2 SNTAGT. The CDR3 runs to 13 residues. CDR3 in DNA: TGTGCCAGTAGCGGGCAGGGCACAGATACGCAGTATTTT. Translation: CASSGQGTDTQYF.

In this sample, this clone turned up a few times. V is TRBV29-1 and J is TRBJ1-2; 10 nucleotides line up with TRBD1. Germline V lookup: CDR1 SQVTM, CDR2 ANQGSEA. The V gene end was trimmed by 0 bases and the J gene end by 4 bases; junction bases not matched to a gene: 5. The CDR3 extends over 15 amino acids. CDR3 region: CSVEDLGQGPYGYTF. Written as DNA, the CDR3 is TGCAGCGTTGAAGATCTGGGACAGGGGCCCTATGGCTACACCTTC.

This clone was picked up a small number of times. The chain links TRBV6-2 or TRBV6-3 to TRBJ1-2; 8 nucleotides agree with TRBD1. The V gene end was trimmed by 8 bases and the J gene end by 4 bases; junction bases not matched to a gene: 9. From germline, CDR1 is MNHEY and CDR2 SVGEGT. This CDR3 spans 14 amino acids. CDR3 protein: CASRSQGAIYGYTF. The CDR3 bases are TGTGCCAGCCGTTCCCAGGGGGCTATCTATGGCTACACCTTC.

The DNA for the CDR3 is TGTGCTAGTGGTCTACAGGGGTATTGGGCTTTCTTT. It yields the protein CASGLQGYWAFF. The rearrangement joins TRBV12-5 to TRBJ1-1; 7 bases line up with TRBD1. This CDR3 has 12 residues. With 5 bases clipped from V and 11 bases from J, the junction kept 8 bases outside the gene matches. Germline lookup yields CDR1 LGHNT and CDR2 FRNRAP.

There are a few counts of this clone. This chain uses TRBV27 with TRBJ2-2; TRBD1 aligns across 7 bases. From germline, CDR1 is MNHEY and CDR2 SMNVEV (reference sequence). The length of the CDR3 is 14 residues. J lost 10 bases, V lost 4 bases, and 9 bases had no gene match. The CDR3 region has the DNA TGTGCCAGCAGTTCCAGGACAGGCAGCATGGAGCTGTTTTTT. This codes for CASSSRTGSMELFF.

The V and J genes are TRBV23-1 and TRBJ2-7, with 11 bases fitting TRBD1. TRBV23-1 is identified as an open reading frame with a role that is uncertain. The CDR3 contains 16 residues. With 7 bases clipped from V and 7 bases from J, the junction kept 15 bases outside the gene matches. The chain's CDR3 is CASTRAQDRGLWEQYF. CDR3 nucleotide sequence: TGCGCCAGCACCCGAGCGCAGGACAGGGGGCTTTGGGAGCAGTACTTC.